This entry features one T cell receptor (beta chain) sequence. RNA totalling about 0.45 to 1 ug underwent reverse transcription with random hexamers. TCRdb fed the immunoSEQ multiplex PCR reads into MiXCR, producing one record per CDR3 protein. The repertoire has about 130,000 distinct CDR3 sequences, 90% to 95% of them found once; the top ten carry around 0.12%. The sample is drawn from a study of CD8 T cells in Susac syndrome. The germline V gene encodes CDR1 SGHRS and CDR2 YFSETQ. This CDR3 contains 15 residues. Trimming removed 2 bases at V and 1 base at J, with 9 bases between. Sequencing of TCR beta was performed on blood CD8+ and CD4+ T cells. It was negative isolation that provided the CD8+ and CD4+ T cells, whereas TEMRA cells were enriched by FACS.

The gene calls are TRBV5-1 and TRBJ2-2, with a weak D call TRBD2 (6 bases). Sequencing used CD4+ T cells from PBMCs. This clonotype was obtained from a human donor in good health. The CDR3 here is CASSFAGLNTGELFF. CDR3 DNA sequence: TGCGCCAGCAGCTTCGCGGGACTGAACACCGGGGAGCTGTTTTTT.